This entry describes one T cell receptor (beta chain). What it binds is unknown. In TCRdb, the reads were re-called with MiXCR into one record per CDR3 protein. The table lists fewer than 1,000,000 distinct CDR3 sequences, about a third of them singletons. The sample comes from a study of T cell repertoires in cytomegalovirus infection. With 1 base removed from V and 5 bases from J, the gap between germline ends came to 11 bases. Per germline, CDR1 SEHNR and CDR2 FQNEAQ (reference sequence). The CDR3 runs 14 residues. V and J are TRBV7-9 and TRBJ2-5, with D unclear. Sequenced here: cultured CD8+ T cells from PBMCs, sampled from culture after CMV antigen stimulation. The sequence was collected from a human donor in good health (CMV status not recorded). Some clones in this sample may be carry-over from other donors' samples. As DNA, the CDR3 is TGTGCCAGCAGCTTAGGATTTGGGCGTGAGACCCAGTACTTC. Its protein product is CASSLGFGRETQYF.